The present TCR beta chain was sequenced within a study of identical twins. General observations from the study: High-abundance cord blood beta clonotypes had fewer insertions; memory repertoires showed none. Out-of-frame alpha sequences shared between twins exhibited an excess of low generation probability.

The CDR3 covers 15 residues. V lost 3 bases and J 0 bases, leaving 9 bases between the germline ends. Germline V CDR1 and CDR2: MDHEN, SYDVKM. This clonotype showed up just a few times. Its antigen is unknown. Via MiXCR, TCRdb re-called the 5' RACE reads, giving one row per CDR3 protein. The repertoire holds 250,000 to 350,000 distinct CDR3 sequences, with less than 9% as singletons. The same specimen was also included in a second study, on yellow fever vaccine responses in identical twins.

Sequencing was done on a sample of memory (CD45RO+) T cells sorted from blood. The receptor's source is a woman aged 18 to 35 in good health. The V gene is TRBV28, the J gene TRBJ2-4, with D perhaps TRBD2 (5 bases). For the CDR3, the DNA is TGTGCCAGCAGTTTTGAGGGTGAAGCCAAAAACATTCAGTACTTC. Translated: CASSFEGEAKNIQYF.